This record looks at one TCR beta chain sequence and its context. Antigen unknown. The sample is drawn from a study of cytomegalovirus exposure and HLA in healthy donors. Overall study results and limits: Researchers reported in a later analysis that a missense DCLRE1C variant was tied to TCR beta V- and J-gene trimming.

With 60 Vbeta and 13 Jbeta primers, the PCR was carried out. Profiling relied on immunoSEQ multiplex PCR, and the TCRdb table lists in-frame clones only, not all of them. The repertoire consists of more than 150,000 clones, with around 83% occurring once and the leading ten covering about 0.78%. V dropped 3 bases and J dropped 4; count of bases not matched to a gene: 7. The CDR3 has 16 amino acids. Germline V gives CDR1 LNHDA, CDR2 SQIVND (reference sequence). The chain combines TRBV19 with TRBJ1-5; 9 nucleotides agree with TRBD1. Sample: PBMCs. The TCR sequence derives from a woman under 30 in good health and CMV-seronegative. Here the CDR3 DNA reads TGTGCCAGTAGTATCGGACAGGGGCAGAGGAATCAGCCCCAGCATTTT. This encodes CASSIGQGQRNQPQHF.